The source of this T cell receptor (beta chain) is a study of identical twins. A universal primer site was created by template switching, with the cDNA bearing unique molecular identifiers. TCRdb independently ran MiXCR on the 5' RACE reads; one entry per CDR3 protein. The table has about 570,000 distinct CDR3 sequences, approximately 10% seen once. This clonotype was seen a handful of times. V lost 0 bases and J lost 1, with 6 bases in between. The CDR3 length is 14 residues. CDR1 LGHNA and CDR2 YSLEER come from the germline V gene. In addition, the sample was reused for a study of yellow fever vaccine responses in identical twins.

The sample consisted of PBMCs. This chain joins TRBV4-3 and TRBJ1-1; D call uncertain. This receptor was obtained from a woman under 30 in good health. CDR3 amino acids: CASSQEAPNTEAFF. For the CDR3, the DNA is TGCGCCAGCAGCCAAGAGGCGCCGAACACTGAAGCTTTCTTT.